Following are 19 T cell receptor beta chains from one sample sequenced in a study of post-analysis software for immune sequencing data. Antigen specificity for these receptors is unknown. General study points: Patients showed TRBV5-6, TRBV5-1 and TRBV20-1 among several TRBV segments more frequent than in controls.

Libraries were made from TCR beta cDNA, and they carried unique molecular identifiers. TCRdb processed the PCR reads anew with MiXCR; each CDR3 protein has one entry. The sample holds 700,000 to 900,000 distinct CDR3 sequences; just over 45% are singletons and the top ten take 4.9%. The sequencing sample was made of blood. The source is a girl aged 10-17 years with multiple sclerosis.

This chain uses TRBV7-9 with TRBJ1-2, with D maybe TRBD1 (6 bases). V dropped 4 bases and J dropped 6 bases, with 18 bases sitting between them. CDR3 length equals 15 residues. CDR1 and CDR2 from the germline V gene are SEHNR and FQNEAQ (reference sequence). The CDR3 bases are TGTGCCAGCAGCTCTCGGGTTGGGGGCTTTAATGGCTACACCTTC. Translation gives CASSSRVGGFNGYTF.

This clonotype was seen a few times. V and J are TRBV12-3 or TRBV12-4 and TRBJ2-7, with D tentatively TRBD2 (5 bases). The CDR3 is made up of 12 amino acids. Trimming shortened V by 8 bases and J by 2 bases, and 10 bases separated the two germline ends. Here the CDR3 reads CASGRSPYEQYF. CDR3 DNA sequence: TGTGCCAGCGGGAGATCCCCCTACGAGCAGTACTTC.

This rearrangement joins TRBV10-3 to TRBJ1-1, with 7 nucleotides matching TRBD1. V shed 3 bases and J 3 bases; nucleotides not matched to a gene: 4. Germline CDR1 and CDR2: ENHRY and SYGVKD. The CDR3 runs 14 residues. The CDR3 DNA reads TGTGCCATCAGTGAAGCAGGGGGAGACACTGAAGCTTTCTTT. This gives the protein CAISEAGGDTEAFF.

The chain combines TRBV5-1 with TRBJ2-1; 7 nucleotides line up with TRBD2. Germline lookup yields CDR1 SGHRS and CDR2 YFSETQ. Trimming cost V 4 bases and J 5 bases; bases outside gene matches: 15. The CDR3 loop spans 17 amino acids. CDR3 bases: TGCGCCAGCAGCCCCCGGACTAGGAGCACGGGAGACAATGAGCAGTTCTTC. The encoded protein is CASSPRTRSTGDNEQFF.

V and J are TRBV12-3 or TRBV12-4 and TRBJ2-2; 10 bases are shared with TRBD1. This CDR3 has 16 amino acids. Trimming removed 9 bases from V and 1 base from J; junction bases left unmatched: 8. The CDR3 DNA follows: TGTGCCAGTAACGACAGGGGGCAACGGAACACCGGGGAGCTGTTTTTT. This sequence encodes CASNDRGQRNTGELFF.

There are a few counts of this clonotype. The chain has TRBV9 and TRBJ2-5; D may be TRBD2 (7 bases). V lost 1 base and J lost 1, with 17 bases in between. Germline CDR1 reads SGDLS; CDR2 reads YYNGEE. The CDR3 is 17 residues long. The CDR3 loop is CASSVKGEGSVQETQYF. The CDR3 region has the DNA TGTGCCAGCAGCGTAAAGGGGGAGGGGTCCGTCCAAGAGACCCAGTACTTC.

This clonotype was recorded at least ten times. The rearrangement joins TRBV29-1 to TRBJ2-3; tentative D call: TRBD1 (6 bases). The CDR3 contains 13 residues. V lost 8 bases and J lost 4, with 16 bases in between. Per the germline V gene, CDR1 is SQVTM and CDR2 is ANQGSEA. CDR3 DNA sequence: TGCAGCACTCACAGGGATAACGCAGATACGCAGTATTTT. This translates into CSTHRDNADTQYF.

The chain recombines TRBV7-9 with TRBJ2-7; TRBD1 agrees at 7 bases. The CDR3 is 13 amino acids. Germline V gene sequence: CDR1 SEHNR, CDR2 FQNEAQ (reference sequence). The ends lost 5 bases at V and 3 bases at J; junction bases unmatched: 4. CDR3 loop: CASSPDRDYEQYF. CDR3 in DNA: TGTGCCAGCAGCCCCGACAGGGACTACGAGCAGTACTTC.

V gene TRBV29-1 combines with J gene TRBJ2-3, with unresolved D. The CDR3 consists of 11 residues. CDR1 SQVTM and CDR2 ANQGSEA come from the germline V gene. Trimming took off 6 bases at V and 6 bases at J, with 10 bases between the two ends. As DNA, the CDR3 is TGCAGCGTCAACATTCGGGATACGCAGTATTTT. Its translation is CSVNIRDTQYF.

The chain employs TRBV12-3 or TRBV12-4 and TRBJ2-7; 13 bases agree with TRBD2. The CDR3 loop spans 16 amino acids. V lost 5 bases to trimming and J lost 9 bases; unmatched junction nucleotides: 13. The CDR3, as DNA: TGTGCCAGCAGTCCGCCGGGACTAGCGGGATTTCGCGGGCAGTACTTC. This translates into CASSPPGLAGFRGQYF.

This clonotype was found a few times. The chain uses TRBV7-2 and TRBJ2-5; a weak D match, TRBD2 (5 bases). CDR1 is SGHTA and CDR2 is FQGNSA in the germline V gene. V dropped 5 bases and J dropped 5 bases, with 12 bases sitting between them. The CDR3 runs to 13 residues. CDR3 bases: TGTGCCAGCAGCCCGGACTGGTGGGAGACCCAGTACTTC. Translated: CASSPDWWETQYF.

The chain recombines TRBV10-3 with TRBJ2-3, with 8 bases matching TRBD2. CDR1 ENHRY and CDR2 SYGVKD come from the germline V gene. The V gene end was trimmed by 6 bases and the J gene end by 0 bases; junction bases not matched to a gene: 2. The CDR3 totals 14 residues. The chain's CDR3 is CAISQRESTDTQYF. The CDR3 DNA sequence: TGTGCCATCAGCCAGCGGGAGAGCACAGATACGCAGTATTTT.

Only a few counts were recorded for this clonotype. CDR3 in DNA: TGTGCCAGCAGTTACTGGGACAGGGGCGGAACCCAGTACTTC. It is translated as CASSYWDRGGTQYF. The chain employs TRBV6-5 and TRBJ2-5; 10 nucleotides match TRBD1. The CDR3 length is 14 residues. The V gene end was trimmed by 1 base and the J gene end by 8 bases; junction bases not matched to a gene: 4. The germline gives CDR1 MNHEY, CDR2 SVGAGI.

The rearrangement links TRBV25-1 to TRBJ1-2; D uncertain. The CDR3 covers 14 residues. Looked up from germline, CDR1 is MGHDK and CDR2 is SYGVNS. V was shortened by 2 bases and J by 8 bases, with 15 bases between the two germline ends. This CDR3 is CASSELPVGNGYTF. CDR3 in DNA: TGTGCCAGCAGTGAACTCCCTGTTGGAAACGGCTACACCTTC.

This clonotype was detected a few times. The V and J genes are TRBV7-2 and TRBJ2-3; the D is unclear. Trimming removed 5 bases at V and 4 bases at J, with 22 bases between. CDR3 length: 17 residues. Looked up from germline, CDR1 is SGHTA and CDR2 is FQGNSA. For the CDR3, the DNA is TGTGCCAGCAGCACCGGCTGGGGTCTTAACCACGCAGATACGCAGTATTTT. This sequence encodes CASSTGWGLNHADTQYF.

As to this clonotype: Germline is not matched at one junction end, which may reflect a read error. This chain uses TRBV10-3 with TRBJ2-5; D might be TRBD1 (6 bases). The last part of the DNA fits TRBJ2-7 better; the J call may be wrong. The CDR3 extends over 14 amino acids. Germline CDR1 reads ENHRY; CDR2 reads SYGVKD. In nucleotides, the CDR3 is TGTGCCGTCAGACCGGGACACATCTCCTACGAGCAGTACTTC. Translating it yields CAVRPGHISYEQYF.

Here the CDR3 DNA reads TGTGCCAGCAGTTCTTCAGGACTAGCGGGAGAAGATACGCAGTATTTT. Encoded protein: CASSSSGLAGEDTQYF. This sequence joins TRBV6-5 and TRBJ2-3; 13 bases line up with TRBD2. This CDR3 is 16 amino acids long. The V gene end was trimmed by 4 bases and the J gene end by 5 bases; junction bases not matched to a gene: 6. Germline-derived CDR1 and CDR2 are MNHEY and SVGAGI.

In nucleotides, the CDR3 is TGCGCCAGCAGTGAAACGTGGGGGGAACCTAACTATGGCTACACCTTC. Its protein product is CASSETWGEPNYGYTF. The chain carries TRBV10-2 and TRBJ1-2; a possible D gene is TRBD1 (5 bases). The V end was cut by 3 bases, the J end by 0 bases, with 14 bases between. Germline CDR1 reads WSHSY; CDR2 reads SAAADI. The CDR3 loop spans 16 amino acids.

The chain joins TRBV4-2 to TRBJ2-3; 10 nucleotides match TRBD1. Looked up from germline, CDR1 is LGHNA and CDR2 is YNFKEQ. This CDR3 spans 18 amino acids. The trim removed 3 bases at V and 2 bases at J, leaving 11 bases unmatched. CDR3 sequence (DNA): TGTGCCAGCAGCCACCCGGGACAGGGGACCCCATACACAGATACGCAGTATTTT. It is translated as CASSHPGQGTPYTDTQYF.